In its sample, the clone carrying this T cell receptor beta chain was seen a few times. V gave up 7 bases and J gave up 3 bases, with 18 bases separating them. CDR3 length: 15 amino acids. TCRdb re-derived calls from the 5' RACE reads in MiXCR, one entry per CDR3 protein. The data contain 500,000 or so distinct CDR3 sequences, approximately 14% of them seen just once; the ten biggest clones take up about 0.54%. The sample comes from a study of identical twins. This same sample was also part of a study on yellow fever vaccine responses in identical twins.

Specimen: CD4+ T cells sorted from blood. V and J are TRBV12-3 or TRBV12-4 and TRBJ1-1, with TRBD1 as a possible D gene (6 bases). The clonotype originates from a woman between 18 and 29 years old in good health. The CDR3 loop reads CASKLGQPGDTEAFF. The CDR3 DNA follows: TGTGCCAGCAAATTAGGACAGCCTGGGGACACTGAAGCTTTCTTT.